Each of the 11 T cell receptor beta chains below was sequenced from the same sample in a study of T-cell memory formation after mild COVID-19. TCRdb reprocessed the 5' RACE reads via MiXCR and lists one record per CDR3 protein. The sample shows 40,000 to 60,000 distinct CDR3 sequences, 25% to 30% of them seen only once. Sequencing used PBMCs or a T cell subset sorted from them (not recorded which). The source of these receptors is a man aged 18 to 29 who had mild COVID-19 (a few samples of this study predate the infection). Cell type and time point are not known.

This chain joins TRBV5-1 and TRBJ2-7, with TRBD1 matching over 9 bases. This CDR3 has 13 amino acids. J was trimmed by 3 bases and V by 4 bases; bases with no gene match: 2. Germline V CDR1 and CDR2: SGHRS, YFSETQ. CDR3 in DNA: TGCGCCAGCAGCGGGGACAGGGACTACGAGCAGTACTTC. The encoded protein is CASSGDRDYEQYF.

The table lists this clonotype with a few counts. The J gene is TRBJ2-7, the V gene TRBV5-1; the match to TRBD1 covers 7 bases. This CDR3 is 15 amino acids long. J gave up 2 bases and V 4 bases, and 9 bases lay outside the gene matches. In germline, CDR1 is SGHRS, CDR2 YFSETQ. CDR3 in DNA: TGCGCCAGCAGCCCTACCGGGACAGAGCCCTACGAGCAGTACTTC. Translation: CASSPTGTEPYEQYF. The full variable domain, rest sourced from reference TRBV5-1 and TRBJ2-7, is KAGVTQTPRYLIKTRGQQVTLSCSPISGHRSVSWYQQTPGQGLQFLFEYFSETQRNKGNFPGRFSGRQFSNSRSEMNVSTLELGDSALYLCASSPTGTEPYEQYFGPGTRLTVT.

This clonotype was seen a few times. CDR3 bases: TGTGCCAGCAGCTGGACAGGGGCCACCACCCATGGCTACACCTTC. Encoded protein: CASSWTGATTHGYTF. The chain employs TRBV5-6 and TRBJ1-2, with 9 bases aligning to TRBD1. Trimming removed 3 bases from V and 6 bases from J; junction bases left unmatched: 9. Germline CDR1 reads SGHDT; CDR2 reads YYEEEE. CDR3 length: 15 amino acids.

The chain combines TRBV9 with TRBJ2-1; the match to TRBD2 covers 9 bases. This CDR3 has 16 residues. Germline V gene lookup returns CDR1 SGDLS and CDR2 YYNGEE. With V trimmed by 3 bases and J by 4 bases, 8 bases remained unmatched. CDR3 DNA sequence: TGTGCCAGCAGCGCCCATAGCGGGGGAGATTACAATGAGCAGTTCTTC. Translating it yields CASSAHSGGDYNEQFF.

The gene calls are TRBV10-3 and TRBJ2-2, with D perhaps matching TRBD1 (6 bases). This CDR3 region has 12 residues. V was clipped by 10 bases and J by 4 bases, with 10 bases between them. Germline CDR1 is ENHRY and CDR2 is SYGVKD. The CDR3 bases are TGTGCCACCACAGGGTCCACCGGGGAGCTGTTTTTT. Protein: CATTGSTGELFF.

This clonotype was recorded a few times. The chain recombines TRBV12-5 with TRBJ2-1; D not certain. With 2 bases removed from V and 6 bases from J, the gap between germline ends came to 2 bases. This CDR3 contains 11 residues. Germline V gene sequence: CDR1 LGHNT, CDR2 FRNRAP. CDR3 region: CASGLTNEQFF. As DNA, the CDR3 is TGTGCTAGTGGTTTGACCAATGAGCAGTTCTTC. Variable domain in full (rest from reference TRBV12-5 and TRBJ2-1): DARVTQTPRHKVTEMGQEVTMRCQPILGHNTVFWYRQTMMQGLELLAYFRNRAPLDDSGMPKDRFSAEMPDATLATLKIQPSEPRDSAVYFCASGLTNEQFFGPGTRLTVL.

The rearrangement links TRBV20-1 to TRBJ2-2, with D perhaps TRBD1 or TRBD2 (5 bases each). The length of the CDR3 is 14 residues. Germline loops: CDR1 DFQATT, CDR2 SNEGSKA (reference sequence). V lost 0 bases to trimming and J lost 5 bases, with 10 bases between them. In nucleotides, the CDR3 is TGCAGTGCTAGAGACGGGACCACAACCGGGGAGCTGTTTTTT. As protein: CSARDGTTTGELFF.

This clonotype has just a few counts. The V gene is TRBV29-1, the J gene TRBJ1-4; D uncertain. Germline V CDR1 and CDR2: SQVTM, ANQGSEA. The length of the CDR3 is 12 residues. Trimming pared 4 bases from V and 8 bases from J, leaving 11 bases between. CDR3 sequence: CSVGWFGEKLFF. As DNA, the CDR3 is TGCAGCGTTGGGTGGTTTGGGGAAAAACTGTTTTTT.

A few counts support this clonotype. V and J are TRBV11-2 and TRBJ2-7; TRBD1 matches 8 bases. The CDR3 runs 15 residues. After removal of 3 bases from V and 7 bases from J, the junction contained 11 bases not matched to a gene. Germline assignment: CDR1 SGHAT and CDR2 FQNNGV. The CDR3 bases are TGTGCCAGCAGCTTGGGACAGGCTCTTGTGGGGGAGCAGTACTTC. Translation: CASSLGQALVGEQYF.

The chain links TRBV4-3 to TRBJ1-2; D gene uncertain. The V gene's germline CDR1 is LGHNA and CDR2 YSLEER. V lost 0 bases and J 4 bases, leaving 15 bases between the germline ends. CDR3 length: 16 residues. CDR3 nucleotide sequence: TGCGCCAGCAGCCAAGATTCCGGCAGGAGCGGCTATGGCTACACCTTC. Protein sequence: CASSQDSGRSGYGYTF.

This clonotype has only a few counts. The chain is built from TRBV4-3 and TRBJ1-1; D remains unclear. V gave up 0 bases and J gave up 10 bases, with 9 bases separating them. The CDR3 sequence is 12 residues long. Germline CDR1 LGHNA, CDR2 YSLEER. The CDR3 DNA reads TGCGCCAGCAGCCAAGACGGGCGGGTAGCTTTCTTT. Amino acids: CASSQDGRVAFF.